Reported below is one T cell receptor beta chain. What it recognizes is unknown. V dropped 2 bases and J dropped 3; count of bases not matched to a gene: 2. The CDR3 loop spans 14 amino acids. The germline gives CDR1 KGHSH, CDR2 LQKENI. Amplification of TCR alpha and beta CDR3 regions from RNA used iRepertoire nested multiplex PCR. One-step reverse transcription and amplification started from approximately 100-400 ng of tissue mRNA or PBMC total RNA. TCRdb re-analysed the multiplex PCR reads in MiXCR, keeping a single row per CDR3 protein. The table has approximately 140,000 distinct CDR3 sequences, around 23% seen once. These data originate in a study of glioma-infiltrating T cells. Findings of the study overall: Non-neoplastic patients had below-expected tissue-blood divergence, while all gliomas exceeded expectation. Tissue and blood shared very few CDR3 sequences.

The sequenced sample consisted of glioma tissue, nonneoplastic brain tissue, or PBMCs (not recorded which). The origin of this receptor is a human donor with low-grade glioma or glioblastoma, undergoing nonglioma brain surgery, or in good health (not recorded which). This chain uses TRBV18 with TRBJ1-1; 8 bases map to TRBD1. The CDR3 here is CASSPNRGDTEAFF. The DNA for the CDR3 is TGTGCCAGCTCACCAAACAGGGGGGACACTGAAGCTTTCTTT.